The 16 T cell receptor beta chains reported below all come from one sample, sequenced in a study of CD8 T cells in Susac syndrome. RNA amounts of 0.5 to 1 ug underwent reverse transcription with random hexamers. TCRdb reanalysed the immunoSEQ multiplex PCR reads using MiXCR and keeps one entry per CDR3 protein. This table has 120,000 to 150,000 distinct CDR3 sequences, approximately 95% appearing once. Sequencing was carried out using CD4+ T cells from PBMCs. These receptors originate from a human donor with Susac syndrome.

DNA of the CDR3: TGTGCCAGCAGCATAACGGGGACTAGCGGGTTGGATACGCAGTATTTT. Residues: CASSITGTSGLDTQYF. This rearrangement joins TRBV7-2 to TRBJ2-3, with 12 bases fitting TRBD2. Trimming cost V 5 bases and J 6 bases; bases outside gene matches: 9. The CDR3 spans 16 residues. Germline V gene data show CDR1 as SGHTA and CDR2 as FQGNSA.

The chain is built from TRBV21-1 and TRBJ1-5; the DNA was not compared with TRBD1, the D call given in the table. TRBV21-1 is a recognized pseudogene. CDR3 length equals 16 residues. CDR3 DNA: TGTGCCAGCAGCAGATTATTCCGGGACAGGGTACGGCCCCAGCATTTT. Amino acids: CASSRLFRDRVRPQHF.

The CDR3 reads CASSPGPRQPQHF. The CDR3 DNA follows: TGTGCCAGCAGTCCCGGTCCGAGGCAGCCCCAGCATTTT. This sequence joins TRBV12-3 or TRBV12-4 and TRBJ1-5; D ambiguous. The V gene lost 5 bases and the J gene lost 7 bases, with 12 bases spanning the gap. This CDR3 comprises 13 residues.

This clonotype is a singleton in its sample. The chain links TRBV2 to TRBJ1-5; 7 nucleotides agree with TRBD1. Germline CDR1 and CDR2: SNHLY and FYNNEI. The CDR3 extends over 14 amino acids. J gave up 0 bases and V 10 bases, and 6 bases lay outside the gene matches. The CDR3 nucleotides are TGTGCCACCTCCGACAGGGTTAGCAATCAGCCCCAGCATTTT. The encoded protein is CATSDRVSNQPQHF.

The chain carries TRBV20-1 and TRBJ2-1, with TRBD2 matching over 8 bases. V trimming: 0 bases; J trimming: 6 bases; junction bases outside the gene matches: 7. This CDR3 region has 15 residues. Germline V gene data show CDR1 as DFQATT and CDR2 as SNEGSKA (reference sequence). The CDR3 DNA is TGCAGTGCTAGAGATCGGGGCGGGAGGATCAATGAGCAGTTCTTC. It encodes CSARDRGGRINEQFF.

The V call is TRBV23-1, the J call TRBJ2-7, with D perhaps matching TRBD2 (6 bases). TRBV23-1 is noted as an ORF with a role that remains uncertain. Trimming left V 6 bases short and J 3 bases short, with 18 bases between. This CDR3 contains 15 residues. CDR3 nucleotides: TGCGCCAGCAGCCGCGGGGCGTGTGGGGGCTACGAGCAGTACTTC. Translation gives CASSRGACGGYEQYF.

In DNA, the CDR3 is TGTGCCAGCAGCCCACGGGGACAGCTGAACACTGAAGCTTTCTTT. As protein: CASSPRGQLNTEAFF. The chain uses TRBV7-9 and TRBJ1-1; 7 bases fit TRBD1. Per the germline V gene, CDR1 is SEHNR and CDR2 is FQNEAQ (reference sequence). After removal of 5 bases from V and 0 bases from J, the junction contained 6 bases not matched to a gene. This CDR3 spans 15 amino acids.

In DNA form, the CDR3 reads TGTGCCAGCAGTCCGGCCGTTGGCGGCTACTACGAGCAGTACTTC. It yields the protein CASSPAVGGYYEQYF. V gene TRBV27 combines with J gene TRBJ2-7; unclear D gene. Trimming removed 5 bases from V and 3 bases from J, with 17 bases in between. The CDR3 has 15 amino acids. The germline gives CDR1 MNHEY, CDR2 SMNVEV (reference sequence).

The genes are TRBV5-1 and TRBJ2-3; 9 bases align to TRBD2. CDR3 length equals 16 residues. Per germline, CDR1 SGHRS and CDR2 YFSETQ. The trim removed 0 bases at V and 2 bases at J, leaving 4 bases unmatched. The DNA of the CDR3 is TGCGCCAGCAGCTTGGAAAGCGGGAGGTACACAGATACGCAGTATTTT. Amino acid sequence: CASSLESGRYTDTQYF.

The chain employs TRBV29-1 and TRBJ1-1, with no clear D. Trimming took 5 bases from V and 1 from J, leaving 5 bases between them. Looked up from germline, CDR1 is SQVTM and CDR2 is ANQGSEA. CDR3 length equals 11 residues. CDR3 sequence (DNA): TGCAGCGTTACGCCGAACACTGAAGCTTTCTTT. Its protein is CSVTPNTEAFF.

The chain is built from TRBV3-1 and TRBJ2-3; 8 positions agree with TRBD2. J gave up 6 bases and V 4 bases, and 9 bases lay outside the gene matches. Germline CDR1 reads LGHDT; CDR2 reads YNNKEL (reference sequence). This CDR3 comprises 15 residues. The CDR3 sequence: CASSRGGLGSDTQYF. DNA of the CDR3: TGTGCCAGCAGCCGCGGGGGACTAGGAAGCGATACGCAGTATTTT.

V gene TRBV29-1 combines with J gene TRBJ1-1; D unresolved. Germline lookup yields CDR1 SQVTM and CDR2 ANQGSEA. This CDR3 spans 13 amino acids. V shed 3 bases and J shed 0 bases, with 8 bases lying between them. For the CDR3, the DNA is TGCAGCGTTGAGGCAGCTATGAACACTGAAGCTTTCTTT. This encodes CSVEAAMNTEAFF.

This clonotype has only one observation. The rearrangement uses TRBV29-1 and TRBJ2-3; D is unresolved. CDR3 length: 14 amino acids. CDR1 and CDR2 (germline): SQVTM, ANQGSEA. V was trimmed by 4 bases and J by 0 bases, leaving 11 bases between them. CDR3 bases: TGCAGCGTTGTTCACAGACGCAGCACAGATACGCAGTATTTT. Its protein is CSVVHRRSTDTQYF.

The J gene is TRBJ1-1, the V gene TRBV6-1; 9 positions agree with TRBD1. Germline loops: CDR1 MNHNS, CDR2 SASEGT. V trimming: 6 bases; J trimming: 0 bases; junction bases outside the gene matches: 8. The CDR3 extends over 16 amino acids. The CDR3 here is CASSPGTGPMNTEAFF. In DNA form, the CDR3 reads TGTGCCAGCAGCCCCGGGACAGGGCCTATGAACACTGAAGCTTTCTTT.

The count of this clonotype is one. The chain's CDR3 is CASSFRDTYNSPLHF. CDR3 in DNA: TGTGCCAGCAGCTTCCGGGACACATATAATTCACCCCTCCACTTT. The chain employs TRBV7-6 and TRBJ1-6; TRBD1 is a possible D gene (6 bases). This CDR3 is built from 15 residues. V lost 3 bases and J lost 4, with 10 bases in between. Germline loops: CDR1 SGHVS, CDR2 FNYEAQ.

The V gene is TRBV6-5, the J gene TRBJ2-5; D call uncertain. Trimming cost V 6 bases and J 5 bases, with 10 bases left between them. CDR1 is MNHEY, CDR2 SVGAGI, per germline. The CDR3 covers 12 residues. The CDR3: CASSDSRETQYF. CDR3 DNA sequence: TGTGCCAGCAGCGACTCGAGGGAGACCCAGTACTTC.